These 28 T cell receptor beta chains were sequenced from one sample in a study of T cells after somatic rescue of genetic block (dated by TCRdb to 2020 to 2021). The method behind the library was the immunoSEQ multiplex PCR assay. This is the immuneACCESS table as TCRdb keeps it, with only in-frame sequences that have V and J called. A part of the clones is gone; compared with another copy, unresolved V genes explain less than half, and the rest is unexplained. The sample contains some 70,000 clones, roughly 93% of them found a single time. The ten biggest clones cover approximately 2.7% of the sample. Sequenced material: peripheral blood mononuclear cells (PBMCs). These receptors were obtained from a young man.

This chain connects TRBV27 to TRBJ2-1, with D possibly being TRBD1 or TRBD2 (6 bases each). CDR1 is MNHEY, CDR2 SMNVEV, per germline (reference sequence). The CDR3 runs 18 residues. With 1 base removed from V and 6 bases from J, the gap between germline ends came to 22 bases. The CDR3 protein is CASSLYIWGGQITNEQFF. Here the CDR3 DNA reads TGTGCCAGCAGTTTATATATATGGGGAGGACAGATAACCAATGAGCAGTTCTTC.

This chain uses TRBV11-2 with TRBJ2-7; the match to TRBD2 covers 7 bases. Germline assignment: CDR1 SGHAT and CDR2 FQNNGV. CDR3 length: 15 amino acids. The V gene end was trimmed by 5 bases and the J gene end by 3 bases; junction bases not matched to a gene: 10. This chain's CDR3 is CASSPTSVKGYEQYF. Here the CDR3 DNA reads TGTGCCAGCAGCCCAACTAGCGTCAAGGGCTACGAGCAGTACTTC. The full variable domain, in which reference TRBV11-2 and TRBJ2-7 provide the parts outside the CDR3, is EAGVAQSPRYKIIEKRQSVAFWCNPISGHATLYWYQQILGQGPKLLIQFQNNGVVDDSQLPKDRFSAERLKGVDSTLKIQPAKLEDSAVYLCASSPTSVKGYEQYFGPGTRLTVT.

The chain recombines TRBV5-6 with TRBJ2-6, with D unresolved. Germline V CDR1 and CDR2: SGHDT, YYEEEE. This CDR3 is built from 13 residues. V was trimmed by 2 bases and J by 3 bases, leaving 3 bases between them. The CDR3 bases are TGTGCCAGCAGCTTTGTTGGGGCCAACGTCCTGACTTTC. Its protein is CASSFVGANVLTF. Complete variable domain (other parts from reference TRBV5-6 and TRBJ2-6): DAGVTQSPTHLIKTRGQQVTLRCSPKSGHDTVSWYQQALGQGPQFIFQYYEEEERQRGNFPDRFSGHQFPNYSSELNVNALLLGDSALYLCASSFVGANVLTFGAGSRLTVL.

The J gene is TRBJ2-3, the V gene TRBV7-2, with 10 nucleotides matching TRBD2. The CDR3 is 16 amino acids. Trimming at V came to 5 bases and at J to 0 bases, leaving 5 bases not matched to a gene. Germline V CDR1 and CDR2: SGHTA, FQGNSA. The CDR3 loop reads CASSPQTSGSTDTQYF. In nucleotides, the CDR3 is TGTGCCAGCAGCCCCCAGACTAGCGGGAGCACAGATACGCAGTATTTT.

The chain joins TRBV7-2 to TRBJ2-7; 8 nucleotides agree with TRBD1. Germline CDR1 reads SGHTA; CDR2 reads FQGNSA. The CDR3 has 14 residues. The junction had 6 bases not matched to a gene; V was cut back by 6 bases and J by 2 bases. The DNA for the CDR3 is TGTGCCAGCAGTTGGGGACAGGATGCCTACGAGCAGTACTTC. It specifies CASSWGQDAYEQYF.

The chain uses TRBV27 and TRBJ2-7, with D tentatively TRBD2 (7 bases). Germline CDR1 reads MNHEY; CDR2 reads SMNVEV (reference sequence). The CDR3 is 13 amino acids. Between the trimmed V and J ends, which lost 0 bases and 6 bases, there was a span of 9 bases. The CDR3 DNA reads TGTGCCAGCAGTTTATCGGGGGGGCGCGAGCAGTACTTC. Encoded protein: CASSLSGGREQYF.

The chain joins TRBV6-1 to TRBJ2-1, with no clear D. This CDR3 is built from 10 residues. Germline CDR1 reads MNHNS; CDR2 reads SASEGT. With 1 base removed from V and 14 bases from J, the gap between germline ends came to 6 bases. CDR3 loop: CASSEDEEFF. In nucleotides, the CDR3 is TGTGCCAGCAGTGAAGACGAGGAGTTCTTC.

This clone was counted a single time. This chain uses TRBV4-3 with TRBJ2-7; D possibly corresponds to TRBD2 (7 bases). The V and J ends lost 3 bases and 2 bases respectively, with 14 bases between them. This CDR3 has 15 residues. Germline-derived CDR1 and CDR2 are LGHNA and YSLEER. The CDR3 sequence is CASSQFRGGAYEQYF. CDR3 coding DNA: TGCGCCAGCAGCCAGTTTAGGGGGGGCGCCTACGAGCAGTACTTC.

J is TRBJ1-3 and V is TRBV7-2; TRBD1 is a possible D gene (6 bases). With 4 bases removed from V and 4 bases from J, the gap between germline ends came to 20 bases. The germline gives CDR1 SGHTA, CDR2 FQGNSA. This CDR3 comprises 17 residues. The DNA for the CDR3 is TGTGCCAGCAGCTCCGACAGGTCAACAGGGCTCGGAAACACCATATATTTT. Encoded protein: CASSSDRSTGLGNTIYF.

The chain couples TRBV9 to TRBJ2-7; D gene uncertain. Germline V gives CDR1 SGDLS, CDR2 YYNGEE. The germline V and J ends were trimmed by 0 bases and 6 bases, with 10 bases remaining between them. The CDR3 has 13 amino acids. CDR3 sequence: CASSVGSKGEQYF. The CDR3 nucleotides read TGTGCCAGCAGCGTAGGCTCCAAGGGCGAGCAGTACTTC.

This chain's CDR3 is CASSQAVQLTLAGEDEQYF. The CDR3 DNA follows: TGTGCCAGCAGCCAAGCTGTGCAGCTCACACTAGCGGGAGAGGACGAGCAGTACTTC. This chain joins TRBV4-2 and TRBJ2-7, with 11 bases lining up with TRBD2. CDR1 LGHNA and CDR2 YNFKEQ come from the germline V gene. J lost 5 bases, V lost 1 base, and 16 bases had no gene match. The CDR3 is 19 residues long.

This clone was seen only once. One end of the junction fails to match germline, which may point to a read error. In DNA form, the CDR3 reads TGTGCCAGCAGCACGGGACTAGCGGGATCCACAGATGCGCAGTATTTT. It specifies CASSTGLAGSTDAQYF. The genes are TRBV7-7 and TRBJ2-3, with 13 bases lining up with TRBD2. The CDR3 runs 16 residues. Germline V gene lookup returns CDR1 SSHAT and CDR2 FNYEAQ (reference sequence).

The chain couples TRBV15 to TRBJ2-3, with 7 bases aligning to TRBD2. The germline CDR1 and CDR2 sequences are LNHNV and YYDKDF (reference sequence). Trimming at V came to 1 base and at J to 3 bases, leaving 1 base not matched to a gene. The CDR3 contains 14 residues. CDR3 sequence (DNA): TGTGCCACCAGCAGAGGGACTAGGACAGATACGCAGTATTTT. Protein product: CATSRGTRTDTQYF.

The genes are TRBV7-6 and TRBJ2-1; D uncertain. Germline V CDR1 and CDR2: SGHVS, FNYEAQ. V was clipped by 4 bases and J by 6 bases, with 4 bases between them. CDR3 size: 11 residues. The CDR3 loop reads CASSSSNEQFF. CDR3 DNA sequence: TGTGCCAGCAGCTCTTCCAATGAGCAGTTCTTC.

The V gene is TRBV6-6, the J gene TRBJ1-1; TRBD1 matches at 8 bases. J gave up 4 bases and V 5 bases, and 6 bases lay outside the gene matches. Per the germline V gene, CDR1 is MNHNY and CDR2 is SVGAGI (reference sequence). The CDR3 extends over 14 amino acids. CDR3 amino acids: CASSDDRGFTEAFF. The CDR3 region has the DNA TGTGCCAGCAGTGACGACAGGGGATTCACTGAAGCTTTCTTT.

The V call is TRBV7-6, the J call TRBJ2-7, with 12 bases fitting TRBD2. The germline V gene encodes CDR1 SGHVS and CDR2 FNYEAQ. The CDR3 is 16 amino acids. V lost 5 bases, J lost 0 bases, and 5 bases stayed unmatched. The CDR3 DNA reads TGTGCCAGCAGCCCTACTAGCGGGAGGAGCTCCTACGAGCAGTACTTC. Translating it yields CASSPTSGRSSYEQYF.

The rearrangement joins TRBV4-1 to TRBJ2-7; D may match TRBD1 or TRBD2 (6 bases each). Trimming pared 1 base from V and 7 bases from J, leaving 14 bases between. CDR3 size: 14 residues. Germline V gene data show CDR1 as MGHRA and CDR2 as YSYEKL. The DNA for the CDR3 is TGCGCCAGCAGCCAAGCTGGGGGCGCGGGGGAGCAGTACTTC. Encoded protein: CASSQAGGAGEQYF.

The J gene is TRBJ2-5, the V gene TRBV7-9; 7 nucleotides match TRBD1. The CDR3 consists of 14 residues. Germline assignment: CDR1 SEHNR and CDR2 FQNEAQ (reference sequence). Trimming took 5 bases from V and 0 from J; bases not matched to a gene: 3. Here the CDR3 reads CASSPGTDQETQYF. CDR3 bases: TGTGCCAGCAGCCCCGGGACAGACCAAGAGACCCAGTACTTC.

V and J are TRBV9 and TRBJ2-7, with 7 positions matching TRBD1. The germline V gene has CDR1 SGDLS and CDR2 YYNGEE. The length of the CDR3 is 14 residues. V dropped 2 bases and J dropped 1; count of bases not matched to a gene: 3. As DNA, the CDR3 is TGTGCCAGCAGCGTGGGGGACAGTTCCTACGAGCAGTACTTC. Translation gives CASSVGDSSYEQYF.

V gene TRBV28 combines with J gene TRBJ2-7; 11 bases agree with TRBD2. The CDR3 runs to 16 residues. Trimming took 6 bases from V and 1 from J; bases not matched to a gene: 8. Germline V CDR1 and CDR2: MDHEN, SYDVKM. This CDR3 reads CASRRYGTSGSYEQYF. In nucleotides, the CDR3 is TGTGCCAGCAGGAGATATGGGACTAGCGGATCCTACGAGCAGTACTTC.

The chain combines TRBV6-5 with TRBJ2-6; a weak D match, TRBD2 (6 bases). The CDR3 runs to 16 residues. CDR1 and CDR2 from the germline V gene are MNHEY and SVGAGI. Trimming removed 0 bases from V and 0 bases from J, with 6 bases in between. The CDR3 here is CASSYSSGSGANVLTF. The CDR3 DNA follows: TGTGCCAGCAGTTACTCTAGCGGCTCTGGGGCCAACGTCCTGACTTTC.

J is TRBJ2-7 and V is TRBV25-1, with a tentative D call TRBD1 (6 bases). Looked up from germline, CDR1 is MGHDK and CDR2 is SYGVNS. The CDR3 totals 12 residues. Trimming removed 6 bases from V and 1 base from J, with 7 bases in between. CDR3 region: CASSTGSYEQYF. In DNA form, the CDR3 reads TGTGCCAGCAGCACAGGGTCCTACGAGCAGTACTTC.

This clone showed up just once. The CDR3 DNA follows: TGTGCCACCAGCGTCCGGACAGGGCGGAACACTGAAGCTTTCTTT. Amino acid sequence: CATSVRTGRNTEAFF. The chain has TRBV15 and TRBJ1-1; 8 bases line up with TRBD1. Losses at the gene ends were 5 bases for V and 1 base for J; bases not matched to a gene: 6. This CDR3 contains 15 residues. From germline, CDR1 is LNHNV and CDR2 YYDKDF (reference sequence). Complete variable domain (other parts from reference TRBV15 and TRBJ1-1): DAMVIQNPRYQVTQFGKPVTLSCSQTLNHNVMYWYQQKSSQAPKLLFHYYDKDFNNEADTPDNFQSRRPNTSFCFLDIRSPGLGDTAMYLCATSVRTGRNTEAFFGQGTRLTVV.

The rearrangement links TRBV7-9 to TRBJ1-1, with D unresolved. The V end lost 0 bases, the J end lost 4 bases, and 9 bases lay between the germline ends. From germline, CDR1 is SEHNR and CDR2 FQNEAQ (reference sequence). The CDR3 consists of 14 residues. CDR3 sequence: CASSLASVGTEAFF. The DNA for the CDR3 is TGTGCCAGCAGCTTAGCCTCCGTTGGCACTGAAGCTTTCTTT.

The CDR3 coding sequence is TGTGCCAGCAGCTACCCGGGACAGGGATGGACTGAAGCTTTCTTT. Encoded protein: CASSYPGQGWTEAFF. The J gene is TRBJ1-1, the V gene TRBV14; 9 bases fit TRBD1. The germline CDR1 and CDR2 sequences are SGHDN and FVKESK. The CDR3 has 15 amino acids. V lost 5 bases, J lost 5 bases, and 9 bases stayed unmatched.

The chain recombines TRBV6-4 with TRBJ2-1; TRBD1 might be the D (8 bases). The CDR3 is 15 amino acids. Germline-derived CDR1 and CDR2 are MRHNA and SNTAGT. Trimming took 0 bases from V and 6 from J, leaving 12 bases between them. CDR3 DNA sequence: TGTGCCAGCAGTGACTCGACAGGGGAGGGCAATGAGCAGTTCTTC. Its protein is CASSDSTGEGNEQFF.

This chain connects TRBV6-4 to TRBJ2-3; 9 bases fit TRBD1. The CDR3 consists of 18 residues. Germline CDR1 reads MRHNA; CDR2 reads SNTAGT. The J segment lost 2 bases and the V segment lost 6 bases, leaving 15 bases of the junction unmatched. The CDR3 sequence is CASRDWDRAGSPTDTQYF. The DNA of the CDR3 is TGTGCCAGCAGAGATTGGGACAGGGCCGGGTCTCCCACAGATACGCAGTATTTT.

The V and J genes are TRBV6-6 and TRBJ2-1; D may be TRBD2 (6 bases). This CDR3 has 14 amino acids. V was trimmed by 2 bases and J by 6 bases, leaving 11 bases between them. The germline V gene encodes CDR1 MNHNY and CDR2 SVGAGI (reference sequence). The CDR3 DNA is TGTGCCAGCAGTTACGTCCCCGGGAGCAATGAGCAGTTCTTC. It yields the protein CASSYVPGSNEQFF.